This TCR beta chain was identified in a study of cytomegalovirus exposure and HLA in healthy donors. CDR3 length: 15 residues. Germline V gene lookup returns CDR1 MNHEY and CDR2 SVGAGI. The ends were cut back, 6 bases at V and 2 bases at J, with 16 bases in the middle. This PCR relied on a set of 60 Vbeta primers and 13 Jbeta primers. Some clones are missing from TCRdb's copy, which holds only in-frame ones; the method was immunoSEQ multiplex PCR. The sample includes some 90,000 clones, about two thirds seen only once; the top ten take around 8%. Note on this clone: What it binds is not known.

Study results and caveats: A few of the chains that were CMV-associated were confirmed in vitro to be specific for CMV antigens.

The source of this sequence is a man between 60 and 75 years old in good health and CMV-seronegative. Material: PBMCs. The V call is TRBV6-5, the J call TRBJ2-5; the D gene is possibly TRBD1 (6 bases). CDR3 amino acids: CASRLGQVSQETQYF. The CDR3 DNA follows: TGTGCCAGCAGGTTGGGACAAGTTTCTCAAGAGACCCAGTACTTC.